A selection of T cell receptor beta chains follows, all from one sample in a study of blood T cells in healthy people across ages. TCRdb called the 5' RACE reads again in MiXCR, with one record for every CDR3 protein. The repertoire holds 800,000 to 950,000 distinct CDR3 sequences, with approximately 32% as singletons. The same data also contributed to another study, on T cells of mothers and their children.

The sequencing sample was made of blood. These receptors all stem from a woman between 40 and 55 years old in good health. The CDR3 runs from the conserved cysteine through the conserved F or W. A D gene is named only where the DNA matches it firmly. For some rows the clone size is stated as once, few or many, or as a class when expanded; others skip it.

NA	NA	TRBV20-1	TRBJ2-7	CSATVPRGTNEQYF	TGCAGTGCCACCGTCCCCAGGGGAACTAACGAGCAGTACTTC
few	NA	TRBV3-1	TRBJ2-2	CASSQVLTGQATGELFF	TGTGCCAGCAGCCAAGTGTTGACAGGCCAGGCCACCGGGGAGCTGTTTTTT
few	NA	TRBV14	TRBJ2-7	CASSQGWLIDEQYF	TGTGCCAGCAGCCAAGGGTGGTTGATTGACGAGCAGTACTTC
few	NA	TRBV18	TRBJ1-1	CASSPDRYTEAFF	TGTGCCAGCTCACCCGACAGATACACTGAAGCTTTCTTT
few	TRBD1	TRBV27	TRBJ2-7	CASSRDRAREQYF	TGTGCCAGCAGCCGGGACAGGGCGAGGGAGCAGTACTTC
NA	NA	TRBV4-3	TRBJ2-3	CASSQDLALATDTQYF	TGCGCCAGCAGCCAAGACCTTGCGCTAGCCACAGATACGCAGTATTTT
many	NA	TRBV7-3	TRBJ2-6	CASSSSSRGSGANVLTF	TGTGCCAGCAGCTCTTCGTCACGGGGCTCCGGGGCCAACGTCCTGACTTTC
NA	NA	TRBV4-1	TRBJ1-1	CASSQERVNTEAFF	TGCGCCAGCAGCCAAGAGCGGGTGAACACTGAAGCTTTCTTT
NA	NA	TRBV4-1	TRBJ2-3	CASSQAEASTDTQYF	TGCGCCAGCAGCCAAGCTGAGGCCAGCACAGATACGCAGTATTTT
few	TRBD1	TRBV27	TRBJ1-6	CASSPTGSRYSPLHF	TGTGCCAGCAGTCCGACAGGGAGTAGGTATTCACCCCTCCACTTT
NA	NA	TRBV6-5	TRBJ1-1	CASSQGVGMNTEAFF	TGTGCCAGCAGCCAAGGGGTCGGTATGAACACTGAAGCTTTCTTT
few	NA	TRBV7-6	TRBJ2-3	CASSPGREDTQYF	TGTGCCAGCAGCCCTGGACGGGAAGATACGCAGTATTTT
NA	NA	TRBV12-3/TRBV12-4	TRBJ2-3	CASSLGQASTDTQYF	TGTGCCAGCAGTTTGGGCCAAGCCAGCACAGATACGCAGTATTTT
few	NA	TRBV7-2	TRBJ1-1	CASSFGGHKLNTEAFF	TGTGCCAGCAGCTTTGGGGGGCATAAGTTGAACACTGAAGCTTTCTTT
NA	NA	TRBV7-6	TRBJ1-5	CASRQTASGPQHF	TGTGCCAGCAGACAGACGGCCAGTGGGCCCCAGCATTTT
NA	NA	TRBV24-1	TRBJ2-3	CATSDGGWTDTQYF	TGTGCCACCAGTGACGGGGGATGGACAGATACGCAGTATTTT
NA	TRBD2	TRBV28	TRBJ2-1	CASSSRSGGTDNEQFF	TGTGCCAGCAGTTCCCGTAGCGGGGGGACCGACAATGAGCAGTTCTTC
few	NA	TRBV7-8	TRBJ1-5	CASSPTGLMNQPQHF	TGTGCCAGCAGCCCGACGGGGTTGATGAATCAGCCCCAGCATTTT
NA	TRBD1	TRBV5-6	TRBJ1-2	CASSFRDRTYYGYTF	TGTGCCAGCAGCTTCCGGGACAGGACTTACTATGGCTACACCTTC
few	NA	TRBV7-3	TRBJ2-1	CASSPGPGSTHSSYNEQFF	TGTGCCAGCAGCCCAGGTCCGGGGTCAACCCATAGCTCCTACAATGAGCAGTTCTTC
NA	NA	TRBV7-2	TRBJ2-5	CASSFSTGVVEQYF	TGTGCCAGCAGCTTCTCGACAGGAGTGGTTGAGCAGTATTTC
once	TRBD2	TRBV11-3	TRBJ2-1	CASSVSGKSYYNEQFF	TGTGCCAGCAGCGTTAGCGGGAAATCCTACTACAATGAGCAGTTCTTC
many	NA	TRBV7-9	TRBJ2-7	CASSLGPSYEQYF	TGCGCCAGCAGCTTGGGACCCTCCTACGAGCAGTACTTC
few	TRBD2	TRBV7-2	TRBJ2-1	CASSRNVAGGDNEQFF	TGTGCCAGCAGCCGAAATGTAGCGGGGGGCGACAATGAGCAGTTCTTC
NA	NA	TRBV5-1	TRBJ2-7	CASSNGQRSYEQYF	TGCGCCAGCAGCAACGGACAGCGCTCCTACGAGCAGTACTTC
NA	TRBD1	TRBV4-1	TRBJ1-2	CASSQERGQGYGYTF	TGCGCCAGCAGCCAAGAAAGGGGACAGGGATATGGCTACACCTTC
NA	NA	TRBV11-2	TRBJ2-5	CASSAVLKYQETQYF	TGTGCCAGCAGCGCCGTTCTGAAGTACCAAGAGACCCAGTACTTC
many	TRBD2	TRBV12-3/TRBV12-4	TRBJ2-7	CASSSPEWTSGSSYEQYF	TGTGCCAGCAGTTCCCCCGAATGGACTAGCGGTAGCTCCTACGAGCAGTACTTC